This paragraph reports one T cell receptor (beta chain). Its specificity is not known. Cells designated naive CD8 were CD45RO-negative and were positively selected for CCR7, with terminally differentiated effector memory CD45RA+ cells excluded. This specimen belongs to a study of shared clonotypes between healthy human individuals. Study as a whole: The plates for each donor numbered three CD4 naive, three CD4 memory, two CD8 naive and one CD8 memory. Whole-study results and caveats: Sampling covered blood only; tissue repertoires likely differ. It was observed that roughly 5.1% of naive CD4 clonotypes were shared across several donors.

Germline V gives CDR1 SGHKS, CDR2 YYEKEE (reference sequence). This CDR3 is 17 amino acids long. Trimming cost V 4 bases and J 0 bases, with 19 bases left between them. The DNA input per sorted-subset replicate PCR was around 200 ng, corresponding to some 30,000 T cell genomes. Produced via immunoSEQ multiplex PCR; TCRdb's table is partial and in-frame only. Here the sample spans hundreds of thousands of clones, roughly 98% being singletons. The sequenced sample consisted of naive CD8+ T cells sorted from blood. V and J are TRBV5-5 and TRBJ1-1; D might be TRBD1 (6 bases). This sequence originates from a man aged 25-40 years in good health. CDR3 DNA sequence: TGTGCCAGCAGCCCAAGCAGCGGGGGGGCCATGAACACTGAAGCTTTCTTT. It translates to CASSPSSGGAMNTEAFF.